What follows are 8 T cell receptor beta chains derived from one specimen sequenced in a study of blood T cell repertoires in COVID-19 (dated by TCRdb to about 2020). Libraries came from the immunoSEQ multiplex PCR assay. Drawn from immuneACCESS, this table holds only the in-frame rearrangements with V and J called that TCRdb kept. Clones are partly lost; checked studies trace under half to an unresolved V gene and leave the rest unexplained. Recorded for this sample are around 15,000 clones; approximately 91% of them occurred a single time. The leading ten clones occupy roughly 24% of the sample. The source material was peripheral blood. The receptor source for this set is a man aged 60 to 69 with acute or convalescent COVID-19.

The chain recombines TRBV28 with TRBJ2-3; 9 bases are a match to TRBD1. V was pared by 8 bases and J by 4 bases, with 10 bases of the junction left unmatched. The CDR3 loop spans 15 amino acids. The germline V gene has CDR1 MDHEN and CDR2 SYDVKM. Written as DNA, the CDR3 is TGTGCCAGCCGAAAGAACAGGGGGCTCTCAGATACGCAGTATTTT. The encoded protein is CASRKNRGLSDTQYF.

This chain links TRBV4-1 with TRBJ2-1, with a tentative D call TRBD1 (5 bases). The CDR3 extends over 15 amino acids. V shed 3 bases and J shed 3 bases, with 12 bases lying between them. The germline V gene encodes CDR1 MGHRA and CDR2 YSYEKL. This CDR3 is CASSHGQGSYNEQFF. The CDR3 DNA is TGCGCCAGCAGCCATGGGCAGGGCAGCTACAATGAGCAGTTCTTC.

The chain couples TRBV7-2 to TRBJ2-1; 12 positions match TRBD2. V trimming: 4 bases; J trimming: 6 bases; junction bases outside the gene matches: 1. CDR3 length: 14 residues. CDR1 is SGHTA and CDR2 is FQGNSA in the germline V gene. The CDR3 loop reads CASSWTSGANEQFF. DNA of the CDR3: TGTGCCAGCAGCTGGACTAGCGGGGCCAATGAGCAGTTCTTC.

J is TRBJ1-4 and V is TRBV5-1, with D possibly TRBD1 on 6 matching bases. V shed 4 bases and J shed 8 bases, with 18 bases lying between them. Germline V lookup: CDR1 SGHRS, CDR2 YFSETQ. This CDR3 contains 15 residues. The CDR3 protein is CASSVGGGRGEKLFF. DNA for the CDR3: TGCGCCAGCAGCGTTGGGGGGGGGCGCGGAGAAAAACTGTTTTTT.

This chain connects TRBV4-2 to TRBJ2-1; 9 nucleotides match TRBD2. In germline, CDR1 is LGHNA, CDR2 YNFKEQ. After removal of 1 base from V and 7 bases from J, the junction contained 5 bases not matched to a gene. CDR3 length: 15 residues. DNA for the CDR3: TGTGCCAGCAGCCAAGGACTAGCGGAAGGGAATGAGCAGTTCTTC. This codes for CASSQGLAEGNEQFF.

CDR3 DNA: TGCGCCAGCAGCCATGTACCTAGCGGGAGACAAGAGACCCAGTACTTC. Its protein is CASSHVPSGRQETQYF. The chain has TRBV4-1 and TRBJ2-5; 10 nucleotides match TRBD2. CDR3 length equals 16 residues. The V gene end was trimmed by 3 bases and the J gene end by 2 bases; junction bases not matched to a gene: 6. The germline gives CDR1 MGHRA, CDR2 YSYEKL.

This chain links TRBV5-8 with TRBJ2-1; TRBD2 agrees at 9 bases. V lost 3 bases, J lost 6 bases, and 7 bases stayed unmatched. The CDR3 spans 15 residues. Per germline, CDR1 SGHTS and CDR2 YDEGEE. CDR3 DNA: TGTGCCAGCAGCTCGGAGCGGGAGGTGTTCAATGAGCAGTTCTTC. Translation: CASSSEREVFNEQFF. Using reference TRBV5-8 and TRBJ2-1 for the parts outside the CDR3, the full variable domain is EAGVTQSPTHLIKTRGQQATLRCSPISGHTSVYWYQQALGLGLQFLLWYDEGEERNRGNFPPRFSGRQFPNYSSELNVNALELEDSALYLCASSSEREVFNEQFFGPGTRLTVL.

The chain links TRBV21-1 to TRBJ1-3; the table's TRBD1 call for D was not verified on the DNA. TRBV21-1 is labeled a pseudogene. The CDR3 is 13 amino acids. In DNA form, the CDR3 reads TGTGCCAGCAGCAAGGACAGGGGCGATTTGTTCGGTTTT. It yields the protein CASSKDRGDLFGF.